Listed here are 18 T cell receptor beta chains from one sample, sequenced in a study of T cells in Graves' hyperthyroidism and ophthalmopathy. Amplification of TCR beta CDR3 regions was performed using RNA transcripts as template. With the HTBI primer set, the TCR CDR3 went through a first round of RT-PCR. Each CDR3 protein gets one entry after TCRdb re-called the multiplex PCR reads with MiXCR. The data show 700,000 or so distinct CDR3 sequences, approximately 15% seen once. The source material was blood. These receptors were obtained from a woman between 45 and 60 years old with Graves' ophthalmopathy.

This clonotype was seen many times. The chain uses TRBV7-8 and TRBJ1-1, with D uncertain. This CDR3 is built from 12 residues. Germline CDR1 is SGHVS and CDR2 is FQNEAQ. V was trimmed by 2 bases and J by 11 bases, leaving 12 bases between them. CDR3 sequence (DNA): TGTGCCAGCAGCTTATGGCCGCAGAGTGCTTTCTTT. Translation: CASSLWPQSAFF.

Many counts were recorded for this clonotype. V usage is TRBV20-1 and J usage is TRBJ1-2; TRBD1 might be the D (5 bases). Trimming cost V 5 bases and J 6 bases, with 13 bases left between them. Per germline, CDR1 DFQATT and CDR2 SNEGSKA (reference sequence). This CDR3 is 12 amino acids long. The CDR3 region is CSAYRSLDGYTF. CDR3 coding DNA: TGCAGTGCTTACAGGTCCTTAGATGGCTACACCTTC.

The chain joins TRBV4-2 to TRBJ2-7; D is unresolved. This CDR3 has 14 amino acids. The V gene's germline CDR1 is LGHNA and CDR2 YNFKEQ. Trimming took off 1 base at V and 2 bases at J, with 9 bases between the two ends. In DNA form, the CDR3 reads TGTGCCAGCAGCCAAGGGGCAGAGACCTACGAGCAGTACTTC. It encodes CASSQGAETYEQYF.

In this sample, this clonotype turned up many times. The genes are TRBV7-2 and TRBJ1-2; D may be TRBD1 (5 bases). Trimming left V 1 base short and J 4 bases short, with 13 bases between. CDR1 is SGHTA, CDR2 FQGNSA, per germline. The CDR3 contains 15 residues. The CDR3 reads CASSLETRASYGYTF. The CDR3 region has the DNA TGTGCCAGCAGCTTAGAAACCAGGGCGAGCTATGGCTACACCTTC.

This rearrangement joins TRBV29-1 to TRBJ2-7, with 8 bases lining up with TRBD2. With 5 bases clipped from V and 1 base from J, the junction kept 4 bases outside the gene matches. The germline gives CDR1 SQVTM, CDR2 ANQGSEA. The CDR3 consists of 13 residues. The CDR3 sequence: CSVMTSVSYEQYF. The DNA for the CDR3 is TGCAGCGTTATGACTAGCGTGTCCTACGAGCAGTACTTC.

The chain recombines TRBV4-1 with TRBJ1-2; D perhaps matches TRBD1 (6 bases). The CDR3 extends over 19 amino acids. Trimming pared 3 bases from V and 3 bases from J, leaving 26 bases between. Germline CDR1 reads MGHRA; CDR2 reads YSYEKL. In DNA form, the CDR3 reads TGCGCCAGCAGCCAGCCCCTCGGCGCAGGGGAGGACCCTGACTATGGCTACACCTTC. Its translation is CASSQPLGAGEDPDYGYTF.

The table lists this clonotype with many counts. The chain employs TRBV28 and TRBJ1-1; D is possibly TRBD1 (6 bases). V was cut by 1 base and J by 4 bases, with 16 bases left in between. The germline V gene has CDR1 MDHEN and CDR2 SYDVKM. This CDR3 contains 16 residues. CDR3 sequence: CASSLLGGTSITEAFF. The CDR3 nucleotides are TGTGCCAGCAGTTTATTGGGGGGCACATCTATCACTGAAGCTTTCTTT. Full variable domain (outside the CDR3, taken from reference TRBV28 and TRBJ1-1): DVKVTQSSRYLVKRTGEKVFLECVQDMDHENMFWYRQDPGLGLRLIYFSYDVKMKEKGDIPEGYSVSREKKERFSLILESASTNQTSMYLCASSLLGGTSITEAFFGQGTRLTVV.

About this clonotype itself: Since no conserved phenylalanine or tryptophan closes the CDR3, a read error is the likely cause. The gene calls are TRBV12-5 and TRBJ2-2, with D unresolved. The CDR3 has 19 amino acids. V was cut by 0 bases and J by 0 bases, with 17 bases left in between. The germline V gene has CDR1 LGHNT and CDR2 FRNRAP. CDR3 bases: TGTGCTAGTGGTTTGGTACCGTTTGGCGTGAAAACGAACACCGGGGAGCTGTTTTCT. Translation gives CASGLVPFGVKTNTGELFS.

This clonotype has ten or more counts. The chain joins TRBV3-1 to TRBJ2-7, with 14 positions matching TRBD2. CDR1 LGHDT and CDR2 YNNKEL come from the germline V gene (reference sequence). This CDR3 comprises 16 residues. The trim removed 1 base at V and 6 bases at J, leaving 5 bases unmatched. The CDR3 loop reads CASSQAGLAGGVEQYF. CDR3 in DNA: TGTGCCAGCAGCCAAGCCGGACTAGCGGGAGGAGTCGAGCAGTACTTC.

This clonotype was recorded at least ten times. This chain connects TRBV5-1 to TRBJ1-5; D is perhaps TRBD1 (6 bases). Germline CDR1 is SGHRS and CDR2 is YFSETQ. This CDR3 spans 14 amino acids. V was pared by 4 bases and J by 5 bases, with 13 bases between. CDR3 sequence: CASSTDPGDQPQHF. The CDR3 DNA sequence: TGCGCCAGCAGCACAGACCCAGGGGATCAGCCCCAGCATTTT. The full variable domain, rest sourced from reference TRBV5-1 and TRBJ1-5, is KAGVTQTPRYLIKTRGQQVTLSCSPISGHRSVSWYQQTPGQGLQFLFEYFSETQRNKGNFPGRFSGRQFSNSRSEMNVSTLELGDSALYLCASSTDPGDQPQHFGDGTRLSIL.

The sample holds many counts of this clonotype. V gene TRBV5-1 combines with J gene TRBJ1-5; D unclear. The CDR3 is 14 residues long. The V end lost 0 bases, the J end lost 7 bases, and 11 bases lay between the germline ends. Germline V gene data show CDR1 as SGHRS and CDR2 as YFSETQ. CDR3 region: CASSLEGPGQPQHF. The CDR3 nucleotides read TGCGCCAGCAGCTTGGAGGGTCCCGGGCAGCCCCAGCATTTT.

This clonotype was counted once. The genes are TRBV28 and TRBJ2-7; D is uncertain. With 3 bases removed from V and 0 bases from J, the gap between germline ends came to 12 bases. Germline assignment: CDR1 MDHEN and CDR2 SYDVKM. This CDR3 comprises 15 residues. The CDR3 DNA reads as TGTGCCAGCAGTTTCAAAGGACCGTACTCCTACGAGCAGTACTTC. Amino acid sequence: CASSFKGPYSYEQYF.

The chain has TRBV7-9 and TRBJ2-1; 7 bases agree with TRBD2. CDR1 SEHNR and CDR2 FQNEAQ come from the germline V gene (reference sequence). Trimming removed 4 bases from V and 2 bases from J; junction bases left unmatched: 8. The CDR3 extends over 16 amino acids. Here the CDR3 reads CASSSSSGTTYNEQFF. The DNA of the CDR3 is TGTGCCAGCAGCTCGTCTAGCGGTACTACCTACAATGAGCAGTTCTTC. Supplemented by reference TRBV7-9 and TRBJ2-1, the full variable domain reads DTGVSQNPRHKITKRGQNVTFRCDPISEHNRLYWYRQTLGQGPEFLTYFQNEAQLEKSRLLSDRFSAERPKGSFSTLEIQRTEQGDSAMYLCASSSSSGTTYNEQFFGPGTRLTVL.

This clonotype was seen many times. The genes are TRBV20-1 and TRBJ2-1, with D perhaps TRBD2 (6 bases). This CDR3 spans 14 amino acids. Trimming shortened V by 7 bases and J by 0 bases, and 13 bases separated the two germline ends. CDR1 is DFQATT, CDR2 SNEGSKA, per germline (reference sequence). In DNA, the CDR3 is TGCAGTGGTTTAGCGGAGCACTCCTACAATGAGCAGTTCTTC. It encodes CSGLAEHSYNEQFF.

This chain joins TRBV11-2 and TRBJ2-7, with TRBD1 matching 7 bases. With 1 base clipped from V and 6 bases from J, the junction kept 3 bases outside the gene matches. CDR3 length: 13 amino acids. CDR1 SGHAT and CDR2 FQNNGV come from the germline V gene. DNA of the CDR3: TGTGCCAGCAGCTTAGGCAGGGGGACCGAGCAGTACTTC. Translation: CASSLGRGTEQYF.

This clonotype occurred a few times. Possible read error: a much larger clone is one base away. The rearrangement uses TRBV3-1 and TRBJ2-1; 11 positions agree with TRBD2. V dropped 3 bases and J dropped 5; count of bases not matched to a gene: 3. Germline CDR1 reads LGHDT; CDR2 reads YNNKEL (reference sequence). The CDR3 has 15 amino acids. The CDR3 spells CASSQGLAVNNEQFF. In DNA form, the CDR3 reads TGTGCCAGCAGCCAGGGACTAGCGGTAAACAATGAGCAGTTCTTC.

The CDR3 protein is CASSLWGPGETSGTGFPHEQYF. The CDR3 nucleotides are TGTGCCAGCAGTTTATGGGGGCCCGGAGAGACTAGCGGGACAGGGTTCCCCCACGAGCAGTACTTC. The chain recombines TRBV28 with TRBJ2-7, with TRBD2 matching over 11 bases. This CDR3 spans 22 amino acids. The V gene's germline CDR1 is MDHEN and CDR2 SYDVKM. V shed 0 bases and J 5 bases; nucleotides not matched to a gene: 24. Complete variable domain (other parts from reference TRBV28 and TRBJ2-7): DVKVTQSSRYLVKRTGEKVFLECVQDMDHENMFWYRQDPGLGLRLIYFSYDVKMKEKGDIPEGYSVSREKKERFSLILESASTNQTSMYLCASSLWGPGETSGTGFPHEQYFGPGTRLTVT.

This clonotype was counted at least ten times. The chain employs TRBV7-3 and TRBJ2-1; 8 bases are a match to TRBD2. Germline-derived CDR1 and CDR2 are SGHTA and FQGTGA. The CDR3 consists of 13 residues. J gave up 10 bases and V 2 bases, and 4 bases lay outside the gene matches. CDR3 protein: CASSLAAGGEQFF. The CDR3 DNA is TGTGCCAGCAGCTTAGCTGCGGGGGGCGAGCAGTTCTTC.